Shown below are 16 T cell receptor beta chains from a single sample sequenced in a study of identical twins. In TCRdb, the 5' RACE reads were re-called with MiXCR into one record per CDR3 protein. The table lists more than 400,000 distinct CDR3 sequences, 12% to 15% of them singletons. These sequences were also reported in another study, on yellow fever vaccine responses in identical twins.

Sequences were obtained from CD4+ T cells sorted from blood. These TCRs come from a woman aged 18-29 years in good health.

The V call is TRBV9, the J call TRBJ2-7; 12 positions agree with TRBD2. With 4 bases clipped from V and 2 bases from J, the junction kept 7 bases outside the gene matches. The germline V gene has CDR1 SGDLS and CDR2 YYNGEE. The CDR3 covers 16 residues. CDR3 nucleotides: TGTGCCAGCAGCCCGCGACTAGCGGGAGACCCCTACGAGCAGTACTTC. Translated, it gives CASSPRLAGDPYEQYF. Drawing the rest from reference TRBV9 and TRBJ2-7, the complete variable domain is DSGVTQTPKHLITATGQRVTLRCSPRSGDLSVYWYQQSLDQGLQFLIQYYNGEERAKGNILERFSAQQFPDLHSELNLSSLELGDSALYFCASSPRLAGDPYEQYFGPGTRLTVT.

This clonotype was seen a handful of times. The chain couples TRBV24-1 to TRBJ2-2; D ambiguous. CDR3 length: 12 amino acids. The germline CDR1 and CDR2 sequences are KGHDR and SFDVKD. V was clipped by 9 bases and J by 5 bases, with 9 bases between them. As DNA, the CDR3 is TGTGCCACCCAGACTCAGACCGGGGAGCTGTTTTTT. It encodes CATQTQTGELFF.

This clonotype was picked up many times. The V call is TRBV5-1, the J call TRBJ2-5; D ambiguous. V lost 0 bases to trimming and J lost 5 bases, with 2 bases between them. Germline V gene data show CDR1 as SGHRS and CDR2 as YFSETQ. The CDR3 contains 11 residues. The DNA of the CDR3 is TGCGCCAGCAGCTTGGATGAGACCCAGTACTTC. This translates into CASSLDETQYF.

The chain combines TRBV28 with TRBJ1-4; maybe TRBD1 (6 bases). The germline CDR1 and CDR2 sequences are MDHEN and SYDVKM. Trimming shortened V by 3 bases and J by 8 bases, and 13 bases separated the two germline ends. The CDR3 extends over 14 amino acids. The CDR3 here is CASSLWGAREKLFF. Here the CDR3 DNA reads TGTGCCAGCAGTTTGTGGGGGGCACGAGAAAAACTGTTTTTT.

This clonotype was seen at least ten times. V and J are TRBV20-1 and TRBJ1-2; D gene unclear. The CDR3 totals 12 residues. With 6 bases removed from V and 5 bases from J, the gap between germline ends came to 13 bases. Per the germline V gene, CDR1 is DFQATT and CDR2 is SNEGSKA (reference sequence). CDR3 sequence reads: CSAAGDWYGYTF. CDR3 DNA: TGCAGTGCCGCCGGTGATTGGTATGGCTACACCTTC.

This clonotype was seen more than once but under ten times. The CDR3 loop is CAISSGQSGVGGYTF. DNA of the CDR3: TGTGCCATCAGCTCTGGACAGTCCGGTGTGGGTGGCTACACCTTC. J is TRBJ1-2 and V is TRBV10-3; a weak D match, TRBD1 (6 bases). This CDR3 spans 15 amino acids. Trimming removed 6 bases from V and 7 bases from J, with 21 bases in between. Germline CDR1 ENHRY, CDR2 SYGVKD.

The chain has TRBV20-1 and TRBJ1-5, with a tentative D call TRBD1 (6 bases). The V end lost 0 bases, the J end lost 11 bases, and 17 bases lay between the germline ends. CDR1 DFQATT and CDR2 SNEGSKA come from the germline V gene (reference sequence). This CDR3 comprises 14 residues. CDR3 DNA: TGCAGTGCTAGAGATATCGGACAGATCATGTCCCAGCATTTT. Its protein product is CSARDIGQIMSQHF.

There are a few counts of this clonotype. CDR3 sequence reads: CASSVGLAGSSYEQYF. The CDR3 DNA reads as TGTGCCAGCAGCGTAGGACTAGCGGGAAGCTCCTACGAGCAGTACTTC. V and J are TRBV9 and TRBJ2-7, with 11 nucleotides matching TRBD2. V dropped 0 bases and J dropped 0; count of bases not matched to a gene: 2. From germline, CDR1 is SGDLS and CDR2 YYNGEE. The CDR3 is 16 residues long.

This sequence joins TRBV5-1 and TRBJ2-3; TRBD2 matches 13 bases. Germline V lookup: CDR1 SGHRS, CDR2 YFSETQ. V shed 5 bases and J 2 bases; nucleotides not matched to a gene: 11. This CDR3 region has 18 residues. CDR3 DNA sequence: TGCGCCAGCAGACAGGGGGGACTAGCGGGGACAACCACAGATACGCAGTATTTT. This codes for CASRQGGLAGTTTDTQYF.

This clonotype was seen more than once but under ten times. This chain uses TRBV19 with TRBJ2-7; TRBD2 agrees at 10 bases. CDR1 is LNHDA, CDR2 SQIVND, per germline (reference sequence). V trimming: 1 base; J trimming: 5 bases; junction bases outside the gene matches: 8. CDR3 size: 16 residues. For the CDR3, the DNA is TGTGCCAGTAGTATAGGCCTACTAGCGGGAATCAACGAGCAGTACTTC. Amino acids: CASSIGLLAGINEQYF.

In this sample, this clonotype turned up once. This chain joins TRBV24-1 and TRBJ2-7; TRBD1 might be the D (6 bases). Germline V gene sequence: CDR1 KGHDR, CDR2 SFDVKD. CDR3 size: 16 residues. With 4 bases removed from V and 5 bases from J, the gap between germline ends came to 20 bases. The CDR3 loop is CATSDRGHPGPNEQYV. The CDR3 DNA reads TGTGCCACCAGTGACCGGGGACACCCGGGGCCTAACGAGCAGTACGTC.

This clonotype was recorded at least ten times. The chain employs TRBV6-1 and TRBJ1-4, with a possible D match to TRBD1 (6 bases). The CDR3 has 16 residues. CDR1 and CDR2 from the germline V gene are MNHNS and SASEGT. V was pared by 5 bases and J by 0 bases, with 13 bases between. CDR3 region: CASSPADSATNEKLFF. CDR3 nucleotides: TGTGCCAGCAGTCCAGCGGACAGTGCAACTAATGAAAAACTGTTTTTT.

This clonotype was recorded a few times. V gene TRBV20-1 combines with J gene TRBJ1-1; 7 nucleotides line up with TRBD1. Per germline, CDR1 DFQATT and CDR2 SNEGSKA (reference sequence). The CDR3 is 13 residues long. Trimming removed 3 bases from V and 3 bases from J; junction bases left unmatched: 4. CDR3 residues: CSASRQGDTEAFF. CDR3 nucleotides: TGCAGTGCTAGTAGGCAGGGGGACACTGAAGCTTTCTTT.

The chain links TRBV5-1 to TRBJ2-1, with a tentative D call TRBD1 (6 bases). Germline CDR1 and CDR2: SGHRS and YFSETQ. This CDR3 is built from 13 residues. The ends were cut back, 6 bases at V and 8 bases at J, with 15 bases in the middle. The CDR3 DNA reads TGCGCCAGCACAGGGGTTACTAGTCATGAGCAGTTCTTC. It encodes CASTGVTSHEQFF.

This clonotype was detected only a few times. The chain's CDR3 is CASTPDSRNSPLHF. The CDR3 DNA is TGTGCCAGCACCCCAGACAGCCGTAATTCACCCCTCCACTTT. The chain uses TRBV28 and TRBJ1-6; possibly TRBD1 for D (5 bases). The CDR3 totals 14 residues. V was shortened by 7 bases and J by 6 bases, with 13 bases between the two germline ends. Germline CDR1 MDHEN, CDR2 SYDVKM.

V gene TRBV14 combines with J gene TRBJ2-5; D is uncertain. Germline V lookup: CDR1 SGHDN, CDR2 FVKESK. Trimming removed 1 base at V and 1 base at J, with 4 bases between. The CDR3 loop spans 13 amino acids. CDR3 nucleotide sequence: TGTGCCAGCAGCCAAGTCGTCCAAGAGACCCAGTACTTC. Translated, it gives CASSQVVQETQYF.